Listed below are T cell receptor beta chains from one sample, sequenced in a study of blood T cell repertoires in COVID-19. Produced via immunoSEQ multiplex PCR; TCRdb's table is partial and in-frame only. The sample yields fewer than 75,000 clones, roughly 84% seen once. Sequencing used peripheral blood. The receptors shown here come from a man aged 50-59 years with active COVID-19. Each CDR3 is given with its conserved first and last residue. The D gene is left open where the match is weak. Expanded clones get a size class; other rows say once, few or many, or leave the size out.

CDR3: CASSDLEGRGSEKLFF; DNA: TGTGCCAGCAGTGATTTAGAGGGCAGGGGTAGTGAAAAACTGTTTTTT; V: TRBV6-1; J: TRBJ1-4; size: -; D: -
CDR3: CASSERGRGAEAFF; DNA: TGTGCCAGCAGTGAAAGGGGCAGGGGGGCTGAAGCTTTCTTT; V: TRBV6-1; J: TRBJ1-1; size: -; D: TRBD1
CDR3: CASKTTGHMFVNTEAFF; DNA: TGTGCCAGCAAAACTACGGGACATATGTTCGTCAACACTGAAGCTTTCTTT; V: TRBV5-6; J: TRBJ1-1; size: once; D: -
CDR3: CASSSGGYEGSDTQYF; DNA: TGTGCCAGCAGTTCAGGGGGCTACGAAGGATCAGATACGCAGTATTTT; V: TRBV6-6; J: TRBJ2-3; size: -; D: TRBD1
CDR3: CASSTTGSTGELFF; DNA: TGTGCCAGCAGTACGACAGGGTCCACCGGGGAGCTGTTTTTT; V: TRBV6-5; J: TRBJ2-2; size: -; D: TRBD1
CDR3: CASSLMAAGSNTGELFF; DNA: TGTGCCAGCAGCTTAATGGCGGCGGGGTCAAACACCGGGGAGCTGTTTTTT; V: TRBV7-8; J: TRBJ2-2; size: -; D: -
CDR3: CASSRTGTDKNIQYF; DNA: TGTGCCAGCAGTCGGACCGGGACAGACAAAAACATTCAGTACTTC; V: TRBV6-2/TRBV6-3; J: TRBJ2-4; size: -; D: TRBD1
CDR3: CASSPRRGGYTGELFF; DNA: TGTGCCAGCTCACCACGTAGGGGCGGCTACACCGGGGAGCTGTTTTTT; V: TRBV18; J: TRBJ2-2; size: few; D: -
CDR3: CASSEEVTGVGANVLTF; DNA: TGTGCCAGCAGTGAAGAAGTGACAGGGGTTGGGGCCAACGTCCTGACTTTC; V: TRBV6-1; J: TRBJ2-6; size: -; D: TRBD1
CDR3: CASSSLAGGRTDTQYF; DNA: TGTGCCAGCAGCTCACTAGCGGGAGGGCGCACAGATACGCAGTATTTT; V: TRBV11-3; J: TRBJ2-3; size: -; D: TRBD2
CDR3: CASSPLGGYNEQFF; DNA: TGTGCCAGCAGTCCCTTGGGGGGCTACAATGAGCAGTTCTTC; V: TRBV28; J: TRBJ2-1; size: -; D: -
CDR3: CASSPGQTYGYTF; DNA: TGTGCCAGCAGCCCGGGACAGACCTATGGCTACACCTTC; V: TRBV7-9; J: TRBJ1-2; size: few; D: TRBD1
CDR3: CASSLFRGGGSGNTIYF; DNA: TGTGCCAGCAGCCTCTTCCGGGGAGGGGGTTCGGGAAACACCATATATTTT; V: TRBV3-1/TRBV3-2; J: TRBJ1-3; size: -; D: -
CDR3: CSFRTENYGYTF; DNA: TGCAGCTTCAGAACGGAGAACTATGGCTACACCTTC; V: TRBV29-1; J: TRBJ1-2; size: -; D: -
CDR3: CASSRGGGTSGRNTGELFF; DNA: TGTGCCAGCAGTCGCGGAGGTGGGACTAGCGGGAGAAACACCGGGGAGCTGTTTTTT; V: TRBV7-9; J: TRBJ2-2; size: -; D: TRBD2
CDR3: CASKKGRISGNTIYF; DNA: TGTGCCAGCAAGAAGGGGCGGATCTCTGGAAACACCATATATTTT; V: TRBV28; J: TRBJ1-3; size: -; D: -
CDR3: CASSQQEKLFF; DNA: TGTGCCAGCTCACAACAGGAAAAACTGTTTTTT; V: TRBV18; J: TRBJ1-4; size: -; D: -
CDR3: CASSPVLNTEAFF; DNA: TGCGCCAGCAGTCCGGTCTTGAACACTGAAGCTTTCTTT; V: TRBV5-1; J: TRBJ1-1; size: -; D: -
CDR3: CASSLEDRVGNEQFF; DNA: TGCGCCAGCAGCTTGGAAGACAGGGTAGGCAATGAGCAGTTCTTC; V: TRBV5-1; J: TRBJ2-1; size: -; D: TRBD1
CDR3: CASSPQSAFYGYTF; DNA: TGTGCCAGCAGCCCTCAGAGCGCCTTCTATGGCTACACCTTC; V: TRBV14; J: TRBJ1-2; size: -; D: -
CDR3: CASGGQGMNTEAFF; DNA: TGTGCCAGTGGGGGACAGGGGATGAACACTGAAGCTTTCTTT; V: TRBV19; J: TRBJ1-1; size: once; D: TRBD1
CDR3: CASRRGTGGETQYF; DNA: TGTGCCAGCAGGCGGGGGACAGGGGGGGAGACCCAGTACTTC; V: TRBV6-5; J: TRBJ2-5; size: -; D: TRBD1
CDR3: CASSLGGSDQPQHF; DNA: TGTGCCAGCAGCTTGGGAGGGAGTGATCAGCCCCAGCATTTT; V: TRBV5-4; J: TRBJ1-5; size: few; D: -
CDR3: CASSQGGGRETQYF; DNA: TGTGCCAGCAGCCAAGGGGGGGGCAGAGAGACCCAGTACTTC; V: TRBV3-1/TRBV3-2; J: TRBJ2-5; size: -; D: -
CDR3: CASSISQENTEAFF; DNA: TGTGCCAGTAGTATATCCCAGGAGAACACTGAAGCTTTCTTT; V: TRBV19; J: TRBJ1-1; size: -; D: -
CDR3: CASSMSTEGEQYF; DNA: TGTGCCAGTAGTATGAGCACGGAGGGGGAGCAGTACTTC; V: TRBV19; J: TRBJ2-7; size: -; D: -
CDR3: CASSHTGGQTEAFF; DNA: TGTGCCAGCAGCCATACAGGGGGCCAGACTGAAGCTTTCTTT; V: TRBV3-1/TRBV3-2; J: TRBJ1-1; size: -; D: TRBD1
CDR3: CASTNTGQGRYGYTF; DNA: TGTGCCAGTACCAATACCGGACAGGGGAGATATGGCTACACCTTC; V: TRBV19; J: TRBJ1-2; size: -; D: TRBD1
CDR3: CASSPGYYEQFF; DNA: TGTGCCAGCAGTCCGGGGTACTACGAGCAGTTCTTC; V: TRBV12-3/TRBV12-4; J: TRBJ2-1; size: -; D: -
CDR3: CASSPDSPSYNEQFF; DNA: TGCGCCAGCAGCCCGGACTCGCCTTCCTACAATGAGCAGTTCTTC; V: TRBV5-1; J: TRBJ2-1; size: -; D: -
CDR3: CASSQAPSGPYEQYF; DNA: TGTGCCAGCAGCCAAGCTCCTAGCGGGCCCTACGAGCAGTACTTC; V: TRBV3-1/TRBV3-2; J: TRBJ2-7; size: -; D: TRBD2
CDR3: CASSPGMNTEAFF; DNA: TGTGCCAGCAGTCCAGGGATGAACACTGAAGCTTTCTTT; V: TRBV6-5; J: TRBJ1-1; size: -; D: -
CDR3: CASSIQTRGTGNTIYF; DNA: TGTGCCAGCAGCATACAAACCCGGGGGACGGGAAACACCATATATTTT; V: TRBV11-2; J: TRBJ1-3; size: -; D: -
CDR3: CASSLRSSGNTIYF; DNA: TGTGCCAGCAGCTTACGTAGCTCTGGAAACACCATATATTTT; V: TRBV7-9; J: TRBJ1-3; size: few; D: -
CDR3: CASSSQGSANTEAFF; DNA: TGTGCCAGCAGTTCACAGGGGTCGGCGAACACTGAAGCTTTCTTT; V: TRBV7-2; J: TRBJ1-1; size: -; D: TRBD1
CDR3: CSASAPGQSSYEQYF; DNA: TGCAGTGCTAGTGCCCCGGGACAGAGCTCCTACGAGCAGTACTTC; V: TRBV20-1; J: TRBJ2-7; size: -; D: TRBD1
CDR3: CATSYRGDQPQHF; DNA: TGTGCCACCAGTTACAGGGGCGATCAGCCCCAGCATTTT; V: TRBV15; J: TRBJ1-5; size: -; D: TRBD1
CDR3: CASSRQGSSGNTIYF; DNA: TGCGCCAGCAGCCGACAGGGAAGCTCTGGAAACACCATATATTTT; V: TRBV5-1; J: TRBJ1-3; size: -; D: TRBD1
CDR3: CAWGTGGNYGYTF; DNA: TGTGCCTGGGGGACAGGGGGAAACTATGGCTACACCTTC; V: TRBV30; J: TRBJ1-2; size: -; D: TRBD1
CDR3: CASSLLAGVYNEQFF; DNA: TGTGCCAGCAGCTTACTAGCGGGGGTCTACAATGAGCAGTTCTTC; V: TRBV7-3; J: TRBJ2-1; size: -; D: TRBD2
CDR3: CASSLPGPTYEQYF; DNA: TGTGCCAGCAGCTTACCAGGCCCTACCTACGAGCAGTACTTC; V: TRBV7-9; J: TRBJ2-7; size: -; D: -
CDR3: CASKTGTGGDEQFF; DNA: TGTGCCAGCAAGACCGGGACAGGGGGCGATGAGCAGTTCTTC; V: TRBV2; J: TRBJ2-1; size: -; D: TRBD1
CDR3: CASSGPGTSGTYNEQFF; DNA: TGTGCCAGCAGTGGCCCGGGGACTAGCGGGACTTACAATGAGCAGTTCTTC; V: TRBV6-1; J: TRBJ2-1; size: -; D: TRBD2
CDR3: CASSNEGADTGELFF; DNA: TGCGCCAGCAGCAATGAGGGGGCGGACACCGGGGAGCTGTTTTTT; V: TRBV5-1; J: TRBJ2-2; size: -; D: TRBD1
CDR3: CASLLRGVTGELFF; DNA: TGTGCCAGCCTATTACGGGGGGTAACCGGGGAGCTGTTTTTT; V: TRBV13; J: TRBJ2-2; size: -; D: TRBD2
CDR3: CASSRPSSGGATDTQYF; DNA: TGCGCCAGCAGCCGCCCTTCTAGCGGGGGGGCGACAGATACGCAGTATTTT; V: TRBV5-1; J: TRBJ2-3; size: once; D: TRBD2
CDR3: CASSLLAGGHTDTQYF; DNA: TGTGCCAGCAGCTTACTAGCGGGGGGGCACACAGATACGCAGTATTTT; V: TRBV11-2; J: TRBJ2-3; size: -; D: TRBD2
CDR3: CASRITGTGGETQYF; DNA: TGTGCCAGCAGGATAACCGGGACAGGGGGCGAGACCCAGTACTTC; V: TRBV6-6; J: TRBJ2-5; size: -; D: TRBD1
CDR3: CASSPLRGAMNTEAFF; DNA: TGTGCCAGCTCACCATTGCGGGGGGCGATGAACACTGAAGCTTTCTTT; V: TRBV18; J: TRBJ1-1; size: -; D: -